These 2 T cell receptor beta chains came from one sample sequenced in a study of blood T cell repertoires in COVID-19. Only in-frame clones appear in the TCRdb table, and some are missing; sequencing was by immunoSEQ multiplex PCR. The table shows more than 150,000 clones, with 80% to 90% occurring only once. Sequencing was carried out using peripheral blood. All receptors derive from a man in his 60s with acute or convalescent COVID-19.

V usage is TRBV27 and J usage is TRBJ1-5, with D hard to call. The CDR3 has 13 residues. Germline V gene lookup returns CDR1 MNHEY and CDR2 SMNVEV (reference sequence). V was pared by 4 bases and J by 9 bases, with 13 bases between. The CDR3 DNA follows: TGTGCCAGCAGTTCAGCGGGCGCCCGGCCCCAGCATTTT. As protein: CASSSAGARPQHF.

V usage is TRBV28 and J usage is TRBJ2-7; D possibly corresponds to TRBD2 (5 bases). V lost 8 bases and J 4 bases, leaving 9 bases between the germline ends. The germline CDR1 and CDR2 sequences are MDHEN and SYDVKM. This CDR3 contains 11 residues. CDR3 DNA: TGTGCCAGCCGAGAGGGATACGAGCAGTACTTC. Its protein product is CASREGYEQYF.